This TCR beta chain was captured by sequencing in a study of cytomegalovirus exposure and HLA in healthy donors. Overall study context: Earlier sequencing of about 200 million T cells yielded around 100 million unique TCR beta sequences. General study points: In vitro work confirmed that three CMV-associated chains recognize CMV antigens.

About this clone itself: Its target is unknown.

The CDR3 length is 14 residues. V was trimmed by 3 bases and J by 10 bases, leaving 13 bases between them. Germline CDR1 is KGHSH and CDR2 is LQKENI. At the time of sampling, donors were nominally healthy, though unrecorded immune exposures were likely. With 60 Vbeta and 13 Jbeta primers, the PCR was carried out. Here immunoSEQ multiplex PCR was the method, and the copy in TCRdb shows in-frame clones only, minus some. Among roughly 290,000 clones listed, around 80% were seen once. This chain joins TRBV18 and TRBJ1-6; D is possibly TRBD1 (5 bases). The specimen sequenced was PBMCs. This TCR was sampled from a girl aged 2 to 9 in good health and CMV-seronegative. The CDR3 here is CASSPEQGGSPLHF. As DNA, the CDR3 is TGTGCCAGCTCACCGGAGCAGGGTGGCTCACCCCTCCACTTT.